This TCR beta chain was profiled in a study of identical twins. Study findings and constraints: Out-of-frame beta chain sequences displayed weaker excess sharing between twins. There was more out-of-frame TCR alpha sharing in monozygotic twins than models estimated.

This CDR3 has 13 residues. V lost 0 bases to trimming and J lost 9 bases, with 10 bases between them. Germline V lookup: CDR1 SGHRS, CDR2 YFSETQ. Via MiXCR, TCRdb re-called the 5' RACE reads, giving one row per CDR3 protein. The data show around 470,000 distinct CDR3 sequences, 14% seen once. This clonotype occurred a few times. Antigen specificity is unknown. This sample also appeared in a second study, on yellow fever vaccine responses in identical twins. That work adds: On the reported evidence, twins' vaccine T cell responses seemed partly convergent and partly personalized.

The chain recombines TRBV5-1 with TRBJ2-1; D remains ambiguous. The clonotype originates from a woman under 30 in good health. The material sequenced was CD4+ T cells sorted from blood. CDR3 in amino acids: CASSLAGSPEQFF. The CDR3 DNA reads as TGCGCCAGCAGCTTGGCAGGTAGTCCTGAGCAGTTCTTC.